This TCR beta chain was captured by sequencing in a study of cytomegalovirus exposure and HLA in healthy donors. The study's findings and limits: According to the study, 160 or so TCR beta chains were cytomegalovirus-associated.

PCR primers comprised 60 Vbeta and 13 Jbeta primers. Assay used: immunoSEQ multiplex PCR; TCRdb lists only in-frame clones, some missing. The data hold 150,000 to 200,000 clones, with 80% observed a single time. Trimming shortened V by 1 base and J by 4 bases, and 26 bases separated the two germline ends. Germline V gives CDR1 SGHTS, CDR2 YDEGEE. The CDR3 contains 19 residues. This clone has more than one count but fewer than ten. Antigen: not known. The TCR originated in a woman in her 40s in good health and CMV-seronegative. The sequenced sample consisted of PBMCs. The V call is TRBV5-8, the J call TRBJ1-2; no clear D gene. This CDR3 reads CASSLSAGRVGVYGYGYTF. The DNA of the CDR3 is TGTGCCAGCAGCTTGTCGGCTGGCCGGGTTGGAGTTTATGGCTATGGCTACACCTTC.